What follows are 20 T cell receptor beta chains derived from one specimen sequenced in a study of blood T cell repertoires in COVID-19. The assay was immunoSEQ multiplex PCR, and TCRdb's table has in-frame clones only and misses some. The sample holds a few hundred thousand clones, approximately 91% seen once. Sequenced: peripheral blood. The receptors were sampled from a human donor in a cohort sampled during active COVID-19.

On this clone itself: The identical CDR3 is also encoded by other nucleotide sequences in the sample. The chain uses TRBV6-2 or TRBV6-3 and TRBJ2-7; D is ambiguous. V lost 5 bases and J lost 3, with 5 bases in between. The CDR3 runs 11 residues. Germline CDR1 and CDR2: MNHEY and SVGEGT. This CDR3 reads CASSTNYEQYF. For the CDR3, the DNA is TGTGCCAGCAGTACTAACTACGAGCAGTACTTC.

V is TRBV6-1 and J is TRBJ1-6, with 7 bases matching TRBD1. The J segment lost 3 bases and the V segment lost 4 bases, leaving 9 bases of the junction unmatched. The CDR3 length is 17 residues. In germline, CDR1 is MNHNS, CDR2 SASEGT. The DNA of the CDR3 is TGTGCCAGCAGTGCGGCGGACAGGCTCATCTATAATTCACCCCTCCACTTT. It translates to CASSAADRLIYNSPLHF.

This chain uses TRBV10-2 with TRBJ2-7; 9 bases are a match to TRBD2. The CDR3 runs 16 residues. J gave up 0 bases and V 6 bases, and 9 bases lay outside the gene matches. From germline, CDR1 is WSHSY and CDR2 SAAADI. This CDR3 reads CASRRLAGGSSYEQYF. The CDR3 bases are TGCGCCAGCAGGAGACTTGCGGGGGGGAGCTCCTACGAGCAGTACTTC.

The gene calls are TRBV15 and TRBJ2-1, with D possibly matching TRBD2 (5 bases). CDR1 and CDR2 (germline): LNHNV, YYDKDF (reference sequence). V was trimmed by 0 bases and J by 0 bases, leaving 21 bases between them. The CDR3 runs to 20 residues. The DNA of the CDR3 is TGTGCCACCAGCAGAGATCTAGGGAGTTGGCGGCGGAGCTCCTACAATGAGCAGTTCTTC. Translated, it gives CATSRDLGSWRRSSYNEQFF.

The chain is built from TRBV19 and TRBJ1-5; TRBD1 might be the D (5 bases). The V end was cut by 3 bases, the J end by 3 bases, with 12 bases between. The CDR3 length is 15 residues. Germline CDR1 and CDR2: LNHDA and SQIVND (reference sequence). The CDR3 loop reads CASSIWQGINQPQHF. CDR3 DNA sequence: TGTGCCAGTAGTATTTGGCAGGGTATCAATCAGCCCCAGCATTTT.

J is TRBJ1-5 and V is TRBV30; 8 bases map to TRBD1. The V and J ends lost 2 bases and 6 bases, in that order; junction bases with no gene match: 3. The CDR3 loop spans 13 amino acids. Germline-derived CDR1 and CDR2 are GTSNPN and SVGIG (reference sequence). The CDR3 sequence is CAWSPTGAQPQHF. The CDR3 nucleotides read TGTGCCTGGAGTCCGACAGGGGCTCAGCCCCAGCATTTT.

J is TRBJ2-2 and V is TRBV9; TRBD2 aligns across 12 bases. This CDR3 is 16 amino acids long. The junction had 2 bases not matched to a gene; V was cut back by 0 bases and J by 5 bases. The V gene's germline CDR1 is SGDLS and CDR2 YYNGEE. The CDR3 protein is CASSVASGGGTGELFF. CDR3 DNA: TGTGCCAGCAGCGTAGCTAGCGGGGGGGGTACCGGGGAGCTGTTTTTT.

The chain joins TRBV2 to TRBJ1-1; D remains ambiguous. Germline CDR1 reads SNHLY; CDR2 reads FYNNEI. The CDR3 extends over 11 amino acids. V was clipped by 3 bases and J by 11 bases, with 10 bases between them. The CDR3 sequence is CASSDRVRAFF. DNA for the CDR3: TGTGCCAGCAGTGACCGAGTCCGGGCTTTCTTT.

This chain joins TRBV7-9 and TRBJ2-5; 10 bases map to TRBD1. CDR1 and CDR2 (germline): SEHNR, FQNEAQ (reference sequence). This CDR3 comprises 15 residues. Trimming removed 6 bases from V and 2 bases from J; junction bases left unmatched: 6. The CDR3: CASSEDRGRQETQYF. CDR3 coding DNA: TGTGCCAGCAGTGAAGACAGGGGGCGTCAAGAGACCCAGTACTTC.

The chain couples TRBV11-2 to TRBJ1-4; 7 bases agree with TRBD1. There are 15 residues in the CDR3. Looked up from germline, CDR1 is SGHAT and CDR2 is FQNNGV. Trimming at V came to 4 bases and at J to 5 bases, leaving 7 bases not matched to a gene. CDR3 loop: CASSSTRGRNEKLFF. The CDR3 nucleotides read TGTGCCAGCAGCTCAACTAGGGGGCGGAATGAAAAACTGTTTTTT. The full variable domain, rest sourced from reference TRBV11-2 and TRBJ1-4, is EAGVAQSPRYKIIEKRQSVAFWCNPISGHATLYWYQQILGQGPKLLIQFQNNGVVDDSQLPKDRFSAERLKGVDSTLKIQPAKLEDSAVYLCASSSTRGRNEKLFFGSGTQLSVL.

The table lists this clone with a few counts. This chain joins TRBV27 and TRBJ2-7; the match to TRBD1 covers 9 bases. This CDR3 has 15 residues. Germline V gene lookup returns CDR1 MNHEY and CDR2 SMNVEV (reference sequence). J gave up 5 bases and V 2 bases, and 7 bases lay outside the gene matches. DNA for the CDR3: TGTGCCAGCAGTTTAATATCCGGGACAGGGAACGAGCAGTACTTC. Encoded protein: CASSLISGTGNEQYF.

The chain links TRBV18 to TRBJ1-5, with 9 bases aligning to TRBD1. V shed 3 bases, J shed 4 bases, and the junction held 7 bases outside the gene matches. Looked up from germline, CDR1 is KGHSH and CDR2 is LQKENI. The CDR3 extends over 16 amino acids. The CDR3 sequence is CASSPFGTGSNQPQHF. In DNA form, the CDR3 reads TGTGCCAGCTCACCTTTCGGGACAGGGAGTAATCAGCCCCAGCATTTT.

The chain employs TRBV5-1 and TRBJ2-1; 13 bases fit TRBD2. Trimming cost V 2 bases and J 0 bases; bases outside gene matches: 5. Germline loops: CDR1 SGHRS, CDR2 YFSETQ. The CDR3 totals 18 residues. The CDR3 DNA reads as TGCGCCAGCAGCTTCACTAGCGGGAGGGCCAGCTCCTACAATGAGCAGTTCTTC. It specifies CASSFTSGRASSYNEQFF.

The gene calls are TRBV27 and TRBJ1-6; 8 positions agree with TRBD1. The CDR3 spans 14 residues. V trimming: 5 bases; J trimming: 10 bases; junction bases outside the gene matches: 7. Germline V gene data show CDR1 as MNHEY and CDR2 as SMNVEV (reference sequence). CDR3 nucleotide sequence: TGTGCCAGCAGTCATTTGACAGGGGAGTCACCCCTCCACTTT. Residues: CASSHLTGESPLHF.

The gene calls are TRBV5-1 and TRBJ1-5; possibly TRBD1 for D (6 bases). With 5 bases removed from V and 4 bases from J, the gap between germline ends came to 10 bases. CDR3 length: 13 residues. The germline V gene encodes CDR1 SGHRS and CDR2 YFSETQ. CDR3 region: CASRGGGNQPQHF. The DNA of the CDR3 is TGCGCCAGCAGGGGAGGGGGTAATCAGCCCCAGCATTTT.

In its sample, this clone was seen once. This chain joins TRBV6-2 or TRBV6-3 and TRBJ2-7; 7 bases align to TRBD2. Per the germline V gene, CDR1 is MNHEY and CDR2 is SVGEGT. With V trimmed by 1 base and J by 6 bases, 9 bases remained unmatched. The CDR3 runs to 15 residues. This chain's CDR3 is CASSYLGLAGVEQYF. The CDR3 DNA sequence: TGTGCCAGCAGTTACTTGGGCCTGGCGGGAGTCGAGCAGTACTTC.

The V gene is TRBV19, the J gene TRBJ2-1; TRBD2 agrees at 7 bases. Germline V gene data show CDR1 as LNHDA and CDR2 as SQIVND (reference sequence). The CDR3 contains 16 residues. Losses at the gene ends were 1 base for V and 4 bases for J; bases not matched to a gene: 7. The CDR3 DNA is TGTGCCAGTAGTATAGCGGGGCTAGCGGAGTACAATGAGCAGTTCTTC. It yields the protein CASSIAGLAEYNEQFF.

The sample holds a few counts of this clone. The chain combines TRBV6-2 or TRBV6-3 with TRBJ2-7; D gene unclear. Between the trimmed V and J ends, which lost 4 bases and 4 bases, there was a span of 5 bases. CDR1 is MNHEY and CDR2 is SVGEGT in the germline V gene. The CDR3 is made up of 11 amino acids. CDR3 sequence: CASSWQYEQYF. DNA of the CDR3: TGTGCCAGCAGTTGGCAGTACGAGCAGTACTTC.

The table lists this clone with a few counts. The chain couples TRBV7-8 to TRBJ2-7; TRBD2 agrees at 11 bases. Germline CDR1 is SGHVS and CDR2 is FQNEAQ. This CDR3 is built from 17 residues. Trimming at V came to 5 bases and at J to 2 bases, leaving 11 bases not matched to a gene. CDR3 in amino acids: CASSRTLFSGRAYEQYF. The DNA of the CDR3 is TGTGCCAGCAGCCGAACTCTATTTAGCGGGAGGGCCTACGAGCAGTACTTC.

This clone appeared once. The DNA of the CDR3 is TGTGCCAGCAGCTTCGGGAGGGGGGACTTCTCCTACGAGCAGTACTTC. It yields the protein CASSFGRGDFSYEQYF. The V gene is TRBV13, the J gene TRBJ2-7; TRBD2 matches at 8 bases. Germline V gives CDR1 PRHDT, CDR2 FYEKMQ (reference sequence). This CDR3 is 16 amino acids long. V lost 3 bases, J lost 0 bases, and 7 bases stayed unmatched. The variable domain in full, completed from reference TRBV13 and TRBJ2-7, reads AAGVIQSPRHLIKEKRETATLKCYPIPRHDTVYWYQQGPGQDPQFLISFYEKMQSDKGSIPDRFSAQQFSDYHSELNMSSLELGDSALYFCASSFGRGDFSYEQYFGPGTRLTVT.